The rows below give T cell receptor beta chains drawn from one sample of a study of regulatory T cells in long-lasting Graves disease. TCRdb fed the multiplex PCR reads into MiXCR, producing one record per CDR3 protein. This sample carries approximately 350,000 distinct CDR3 sequences, roughly 25% of them seen once, and the ten largest clones take under 35%. This specimen was peripheral blood mononuclear cells (PBMCs), taken when the disease was refractory, from a patient treated with antithyroid drugs. These receptors all come from a woman aged 35 to 49 with Graves disease. CDR3s include the opening cysteine and the closing phenylalanine or tryptophan. Fields, in order: D gene, clone size, J gene, V gene, CDR3 protein, CDR3 DNA. A D gene is named only where the DNA matches it firmly. Rows may omit the clone size; those that give it use once, few, many or a size class.

D: TRBD2; size: few; J: TRBJ2-2; V: TRBV20-1; CDR3: CSARTSGRARTGELFF; DNA: TGCAGTGCTAGGACTAGCGGGAGGGCCAGGACCGGGGAGCTGTTTTTT
D: -; size: many; J: TRBJ2-2; V: TRBV7-3; CDR3: CASSLIGTGELFF; DNA: TGTGCCAGCAGTTTGATTGGGACCGGGGAGCTGTTTTTT
D: -; size: many; J: TRBJ1-1; V: TRBV7-8; CDR3: CASSPSRQGDSGMNTEAFF; DNA: TGTGCCAGCAGCCCATCGCGGCAGGGCGATAGTGGTATGAACACTGAAGCTTTCTTT
D: -; size: -; J: TRBJ1-2; V: TRBV13; CDR3: CASSLRDKGYTF; DNA: TGTGCCAGCAGCTTAAGGGATAAAGGCTACACCTTC
D: -; size: -; J: TRBJ1-3; V: TRBV19; CDR3: CASSIVWQASGNTIYF; DNA: TGTGCCAGTAGTATAGTCTGGCAGGCCTCTGGAAACACCATATATTTT
D: -; size: -; J: TRBJ2-3; V: TRBV7-8; CDR3: CASSLREGHGGQYF; DNA: TGTGCCAGCAGCTTAAGGGAAGGCCACGGTGGGCAGTATTTT
D: -; size: many; J: TRBJ2-7; V: TRBV7-8; CDR3: CASSFPISEQYF; DNA: TGTGCCAGCAGCTTCCCGATAAGCGAGCAGTACTTC
D: TRBD1; size: many; J: TRBJ2-7; V: TRBV12-3/TRBV12-4; CDR3: CASSLALGQRHEQYF; DNA: TGTGCCAGCAGTTTAGCTCTGGGACAGAGACACGAGCAGTACTTC
D: TRBD2; size: many; J: TRBJ2-5; V: TRBV12-3/TRBV12-4; CDR3: CASSLRTSGGTQYF; DNA: TGTGCCAGCAGTTTAAGGACTAGCGGAGGGACCCAGTACTTC
D: -; size: many; J: TRBJ2-5; V: TRBV11-2; CDR3: CASSGLTQYF; DNA: TGTGCCAGCTCCGGTTTGACCCAGTACTTC
D: -; size: few; J: TRBJ2-4; V: TRBV19; CDR3: CASTLGRDLAKNIQYF; DNA: TGTGCCAGTACCCTAGGACGGGATCTAGCCAAAAACATTCAGTACTTC
D: -; size: many; J: TRBJ2-5; V: TRBV11-2; CDR3: CASSLVGETQYF; DNA: TGTGCCAGCAGCTTAGTCGGCGAGACCCAGTACTTC
D: TRBD2; size: once; J: TRBJ2-2; V: TRBV13; CDR3: CASSTRLAGGPRTGELFF; DNA: TGTGCCAGCAGCACCCGACTAGCGGGAGGGCCTCGCACCGGGGAGCTGTTTTTT
D: TRBD1; size: -; J: TRBJ2-7; V: TRBV2; CDR3: CASILRTGGSEQYF; DNA: TGTGCCAGCATTCTTCGGACAGGGGGCTCCGAGCAGTACTTC
D: -; size: -; J: TRBJ2-7; V: TRBV19; CDR3: CASSISGGDYEQYF; DNA: TGTGCCAGTAGTATCTCCGGGGGCGACTACGAGCAGTACTTC
D: -; size: many; J: TRBJ1-2; V: TRBV19; CDR3: CASPMVRVSYTF; DNA: TGTGCCAGCCCTATGGTACGCGTGAGCTACACCTTC
D: TRBD2; size: -; J: TRBJ2-2; V: TRBV13; CDR3: CASSLITAGGELFF; DNA: TGTGCCAGCTCCTTAATTACAGCGGGAGGAGAGCTGTTTTTT
D: -; size: -; J: TRBJ1-2; V: TRBV15; CDR3: CATSRDRAGYYGYTF; DNA: TGTGCCACCAGCAGAGACAGGGCTGGATACTATGGCTACACCTTC
D: -; size: many; J: TRBJ2-2; V: TRBV12-3/TRBV12-4; CDR3: CASSRVRTGELFF; DNA: TGTGCCAGCAGCCGAGTACGCACCGGGGAGCTGTTTTTT
D: TRBD1; size: few; J: TRBJ1-1; V: TRBV29-1; CDR3: CSGEGQLAGEAFF; DNA: TGCAGCGGAGAGGGACAGCTGGCGGGTGAAGCTTTCTTT
D: -; size: -; J: TRBJ2-1; V: TRBV2; CDR3: CASSGGQIDEQFF; DNA: TGTGCCAGCAGTGGGGGGCAGATCGATGAGCAGTTCTTC
D: TRBD2; size: many; J: TRBJ2-5; V: TRBV11-3; CDR3: CASSPRGAGEETQYF; DNA: TGTGCCAGCAGCCCCCGAGGCGCGGGGGAAGAGACCCAGTACTTC
D: -; size: many; J: TRBJ1-6; V: TRBV28; CDR3: CASRGAQGQRSPLHF; DNA: TGTGCCAGCAGAGGGGCACAAGGCCAAAGATCACCCCTCCACTTT
D: -; size: -; J: TRBJ2-2; V: TRBV29-1; CDR3: CSASGLYTGELFF; DNA: TGCAGCGCAAGTGGGCTATACACCGGGGAGCTGTTTTTT
D: -; size: -; J: TRBJ2-1; V: TRBV11-2; CDR3: CASSLVAPSPFF; DNA: TGTGCCAGCAGCTTAGTTGCTCCTTCTCCGTTCTTC
D: TRBD1; size: -; J: TRBJ2-2; V: TRBV20-1; CDR3: CSARATTGGRYSAGELFF; DNA: TGCAGTGCTAGAGCCACAACAGGGGGACGTTACTCAGCCGGGGAGCTGTTTTTT
D: -; size: few; J: TRBJ1-6; V: TRBV6-1; CDR3: CASSGGGLSPLHF; DNA: TGTGCCAGCAGTGGGGGGGGTCTGTCACCCCTCCACTTT
D: -; size: -; J: TRBJ2-3; V: TRBV10-3; CDR3: CAISPGPDTQYF; DNA: TGTGCCATCAGTCCAGGGCCAGATACGCAGTATTTT
D: -; size: many; J: TRBJ2-7; V: TRBV7-8; CDR3: CASSSSRELGAWAYEQYF; DNA: TGTGCCAGCAGCTCTAGCCGTGAACTAGGTGCTTGGGCCTACGAGCAGTACTTC
D: -; size: -; J: TRBJ2-2; V: TRBV5-1; CDR3: CATRHEGLELFF; DNA: TGCGCCACCCGCCACGAGGGCCTGGAGCTGTTTTTT
D: -; size: many; J: TRBJ1-2; V: TRBV11-2; CDR3: CASSLDRRVGYTF; DNA: TGTGCCAGCAGCTTAGATAGGAGGGTCGGCTACACCTTC
D: -; size: many; J: TRBJ1-5; V: TRBV12-3/TRBV12-4; CDR3: CASRGGDGGYQPQHF; DNA: TGTGCCAGCAGAGGCGGGGACGGGGGTTATCAGCCCCAGCATTTT
D: -; size: many; J: TRBJ2-2; V: TRBV7-2; CDR3: CASSLEGLTAGELFF; DNA: TGTGCCAGCAGCTTGGAGGGACTGACGGCCGGGGAGCTGTTTTTT
D: -; size: many; J: TRBJ2-6; V: TRBV15; CDR3: CATSRGTDSGANVLTF; DNA: TGTGCCACCAGCAGAGGGACGGATTCTGGGGCCAACGTCCTGACTTTC
D: -; size: few; J: TRBJ2-2; V: TRBV27; CDR3: CASSRVGSSTGELFF; DNA: TGTGCCAGCAGCCGAGTTGGAAGTAGCACCGGGGAGCTGTTTTTT
D: TRBD1; size: few; J: TRBJ1-4; V: TRBV7-9; CDR3: CASSQGGQGRDEKLFF; DNA: TGTGCCAGCAGCCAAGGGGGACAGGGAAGGGATGAAAAACTGTTTTTT
D: TRBD2; size: few; J: TRBJ2-5; V: TRBV6-5; CDR3: CASSYGGLAGGRGYQETQYF; DNA: TGTGCCAGCAGTTACGGAGGACTAGCGGGAGGGCGAGGGTACCAAGAGACCCAGTACTTC
D: TRBD1; size: many; J: TRBJ1-1; V: TRBV28; CDR3: CASSRTGVRTEAFF; DNA: TGTGCCAGCAGCCGTACAGGGGTGAGAACTGAAGCTTTCTTT
D: TRBD1; size: many; J: TRBJ1-5; V: TRBV27; CDR3: CASSWDSLRPQHF; DNA: TGTGCCAGCAGTTGGGACAGCTTGCGGCCCCAGCATTTT
D: -; size: many; J: TRBJ2-1; V: TRBV11-1; CDR3: CASSYPGEHENEQFF; DNA: TGTGCCAGCAGTTATCCTGGAGAACACGAGAATGAGCAGTTCTTC
D: -; size: many; J: TRBJ2-7; V: TRBV28; CDR3: CASMQSREQYF; DNA: TGTGCCAGCATGCAGAGTCGCGAGCAGTACTTC
D: TRBD1; size: -; J: TRBJ2-7; V: TRBV20-1; CDR3: CSARPTPGQETYEQYF; DNA: TGCAGTGCCAGACCGACCCCGGGACAGGAGACCTACGAGCAGTACTTC
D: -; size: few; J: TRBJ2-7; V: TRBV28; CDR3: CASSFRGVGAYEQYF; DNA: TGTGCCAGCAGTTTTAGAGGTGTGGGGGCCTACGAGCAGTACTTC
D: TRBD1; size: few; J: TRBJ1-1; V: TRBV4-1; CDR3: CASSQGRGQGRSEAFF; DNA: TGCGCCAGCAGCCAAGGTAGAGGACAGGGGAGATCTGAAGCTTTCTTT
D: -; size: -; J: TRBJ2-6; V: TRBV20-1; CDR3: CSAKESSGANILTF; DNA: TGCAGTGCAAAGGAGTCCTCTGGGGCCAACATCCTGACTTTC
D: TRBD2; size: -; J: TRBJ2-5; V: TRBV5-1; CDR3: CASSSPDAGGETQYF; DNA: TGCGCCAGCAGCTCCCCAGACGCGGGAGGAGAGACCCAGTACTTC
D: TRBD2; size: -; J: TRBJ2-1; V: TRBV28; CDR3: CASRGGRFVNEQFF; DNA: TGTGCCAGCAGAGGCGGGAGGTTTGTAAATGAGCAGTTCTTC
D: -; size: -; J: TRBJ2-7; V: TRBV20-1; CDR3: CSARDLLAQYEQYF; DNA: TGCAGTGCTAGAGATCTTCTAGCCCAGTACGAGCAGTACTTC